This T cell receptor (beta chain) was captured in a study of follicular helper T cells after annual influenza vaccination. Of note for this clone: No antigen is known for it.

Time point given: 2015-2016 season, pre-vaccination. Cells are cTfh (non-naive CD4+CXCR5+PD-1+), split by ICOS and CD38 into double-positive or double-negative. General study results and limits: Most later recoveries of Day 7 ICOS+CD38+ clones were ICOS-CD38- cTfh. Each annual vaccination recalled recurring oligoclonal ICOS+CD38+ cTfh clonotypes.

The data were produced by immunoSEQ multiplex PCR, yet TCRdb's version contains in-frame clones alone and is incomplete. Of more than 8,000 clones detected, roughly 85% appear once; the ten largest clones hold 1.5% to 1.9%. The specimen comprised CXCR5+ CD38- circulating T follicular helper cells from blood, sampled on the day of influenza vaccination. The subset is: circulating Tfh, non-naive CD4+CXCR5+PD-1+ (ICOS+CD38+ or ICOS-CD38-). The receptor was isolated from an adult who received the influenza vaccine.

Written as DNA, the CDR3 is TGTGCCAGCAGCTTATTGGGGTATGGCTACACCTTC. Translated: CASSLLGYGYTF. This chain links TRBV11-1 with TRBJ1-2; unclear D gene. Trimming stripped 2 bases from V and 5 bases from J, with 6 bases between. CDR1 SGHAT and CDR2 FQDESV come from the germline V gene (reference sequence). This CDR3 is 12 amino acids long.